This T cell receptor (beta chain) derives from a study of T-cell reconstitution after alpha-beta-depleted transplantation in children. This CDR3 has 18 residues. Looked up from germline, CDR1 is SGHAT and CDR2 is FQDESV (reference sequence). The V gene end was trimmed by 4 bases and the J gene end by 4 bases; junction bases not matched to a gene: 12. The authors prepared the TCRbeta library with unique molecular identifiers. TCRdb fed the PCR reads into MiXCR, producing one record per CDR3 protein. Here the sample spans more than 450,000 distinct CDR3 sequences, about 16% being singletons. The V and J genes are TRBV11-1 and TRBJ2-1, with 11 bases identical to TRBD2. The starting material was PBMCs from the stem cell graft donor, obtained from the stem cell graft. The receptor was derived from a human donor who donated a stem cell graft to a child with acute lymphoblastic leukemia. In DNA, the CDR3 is TGTGCCAGCAGCTACCGGGGGGCTAGCGGGAGGATGTACAATGAGCAGTTCTTC. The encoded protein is CASSYRGASGRMYNEQFF. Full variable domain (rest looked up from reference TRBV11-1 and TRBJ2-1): EAEVAQSPRYKITEKSQAVAFWCDPISGHATLYWYRQILGQGPELLVQFQDESVVDDSQLPKDRFSAERLKGVDSTLKIQPAELGDSAMYLCASSYRGASGRMYNEQFFGPGTRLTVL.